One and the same sample provided the 17 T cell receptor beta chains below, sequenced in a study of shared clonotypes between healthy human individuals. Data came from immunoSEQ multiplex PCR; TCRdb stores just in-frame clones and leaves some out. Of approximately 2,300,000 clones listed, around 93% are singletons. The sample consisted of naive CD4+ T cells from PBMCs. Subset meaning: CD45RA+ positively selected. These receptor sequences come from a man between 18 and 29 years old in good health. Some clones in this sample may be carry-over from other donors' samples.

This sequence joins TRBV7-2 and TRBJ2-7, with D maybe TRBD1 (6 bases). The CDR3 runs 14 residues. In germline, CDR1 is SGHTA, CDR2 FQGNSA. V shed 5 bases and J shed 0 bases, with 11 bases lying between them. CDR3 DNA: TGTGCCAGCAGCCGCACAGGGACCTCCTACGAGCAGTACTTC. Amino acids: CASSRTGTSYEQYF. Together with reference TRBV7-2 and TRBJ2-7, the CDR3 gives the full variable domain: GAGVSQSPSNKVTEKGKDVELRCDPISGHTALYWYRQSLGQGLEFLIYFQGNSAPDKSGLPSDRFSAERTGGSVSTLTIQRTQQEDSAVYLCASSRTGTSYEQYFGPGTRLTVT.

V is TRBV9 and J is TRBJ1-2, with D hard to call. The CDR3 covers 14 residues. From germline, CDR1 is SGDLS and CDR2 YYNGEE. V was shortened by 4 bases and J by 7 bases, with 17 bases between the two germline ends. This CDR3 reads CASSPTSGMVGYTF. The CDR3 DNA reads TGTGCCAGCAGCCCCACGAGCGGTATGGTTGGCTACACCTTC.

This clone was observed once. Different DNA sequences within this sample yield the same CDR3. CDR3 residues: CSVGSGRTDTQYF. DNA for the CDR3: TGCAGCGTTGGCAGCGGGAGGACAGATACGCAGTATTTT. The chain carries TRBV29-1 and TRBJ2-3; the match to TRBD2 covers 9 bases. Germline lookup yields CDR1 SQVTM and CDR2 ANQGSEA. V dropped 4 bases and J dropped 3; count of bases not matched to a gene: 2. The CDR3 loop spans 13 amino acids.

As concerns this clone: Different DNA sequences within this sample yield the same CDR3. V gene TRBV9 combines with J gene TRBJ2-1; TRBD2 aligns across 13 bases. CDR1 is SGDLS, CDR2 YYNGEE, per germline. The CDR3 is 16 residues long. Losses at the gene ends were 4 bases for V and 8 bases for J; bases not matched to a gene: 9. CDR3 sequence: CASSPRTSGSLYEQFF. The CDR3 DNA is TGTGCCAGCAGCCCTAGGACTAGCGGGAGCCTCTATGAGCAGTTCTTC.

This clone was observed a handful of times. The chain combines TRBV6-5 with TRBJ1-2; D is perhaps TRBD1 (5 bases). The CDR3 length is 14 residues. CDR1 and CDR2 from the germline V gene are MNHEY and SVGAGI. Deletions cut 0 bases from V and 10 bases from J, with 15 bases between. The CDR3 is CASSYSRSGTAYTF. CDR3 nucleotide sequence: TGTGCCAGCAGTTACTCGAGATCAGGGACTGCCTACACCTTC.

The chain employs TRBV5-1 and TRBJ2-1, with no clear D. In germline, CDR1 is SGHRS, CDR2 YFSETQ. V shed 2 bases and J shed 2 bases, with 11 bases lying between them. This CDR3 is 15 amino acids long. The chain's CDR3 is CASSLSTEPYNEQFF. The CDR3 DNA reads TGCGCCAGCAGCTTATCGACGGAACCCTACAATGAGCAGTTCTTC. The variable domain in full, completed from reference TRBV5-1 and TRBJ2-1, reads KAGVTQTPRYLIKTRGQQVTLSCSPISGHRSVSWYQQTPGQGLQFLFEYFSETQRNKGNFPGRFSGRQFSNSRSEMNVSTLELGDSALYLCASSLSTEPYNEQFFGPGTRLTVL.

The chain uses TRBV7-2 and TRBJ2-3; D is unclear. Germline CDR1 reads SGHTA; CDR2 reads FQGNSA. The germline V and J ends were trimmed by 1 base and 0 bases, with 8 bases remaining between them. The CDR3 extends over 15 amino acids. CDR3: CASSLVPISTDTQYF. CDR3 sequence (DNA): TGTGCCAGCAGCTTAGTCCCTATTAGCACAGATACGCAGTATTTT.

In the case of this clone: This sample also contains other DNA sequences that code for the same CDR3. The V call is TRBV7-3, the J call TRBJ2-1; 11 positions agree with TRBD2. The junction had 3 bases not matched to a gene; V was cut back by 5 bases and J by 3 bases. The CDR3 has 15 residues. Germline V gives CDR1 SGHTA, CDR2 FQGTGA. The CDR3 DNA reads TGTGCCAGCAGCACCGGGACTAGCGGCTACAATGAGCAGTTCTTC. This sequence encodes CASSTGTSGYNEQFF.

The chain uses TRBV5-4 and TRBJ2-7, with 7 positions matching TRBD2. CDR1 and CDR2 from the germline V gene are SGHNT and YYREEE (reference sequence). CDR3 size: 13 residues. V was clipped by 0 bases and J by 3 bases; unmatched bases: 0. CDR3 DNA sequence: TGTGCCAGCAGCTTGGCTAGCGGCTACGAGCAGTACTTC. As protein: CASSLASGYEQYF.

This sequence joins TRBV5-4 and TRBJ2-7; the D gene is possibly TRBD1 (6 bases). With 3 bases removed from V and 2 bases from J, the gap between germline ends came to 15 bases. The CDR3 totals 15 residues. CDR1 SGHNT and CDR2 YYREEE come from the germline V gene (reference sequence). CDR3 in DNA: TGTGCCAGCAGCTCAACCAAACAGGGAGCCTACGAGCAGTACTTC. This sequence encodes CASSSTKQGAYEQYF. Full variable domain (missing parts from reference TRBV5-4 and TRBJ2-7): ETGVTQSPTHLIKTRGQQVTLRCSSQSGHNTVSWYQQALGQGPQFIFQYYREEENGRGNFPPRFSGLQFPNYSSELNVNALELDDSALYLCASSSTKQGAYEQYFGPGTRLTVT.

The chain carries TRBV12-5 and TRBJ2-2; D is unclear. CDR3 length: 13 amino acids. In germline, CDR1 is LGHNT, CDR2 FRNRAP. Between the trimmed V and J ends, which lost 1 base and 7 bases, there was a span of 7 bases. The CDR3 sequence: CASGLDTGGELFF. The CDR3 DNA is TGTGCTAGTGGTTTGGATACTGGCGGGGAGCTGTTTTTT.

The chain combines TRBV19 with TRBJ2-1; tentatively, D is TRBD1 (5 bases). The CDR3 has 15 amino acids. Germline V CDR1 and CDR2: LNHDA, SQIVND (reference sequence). V dropped 7 bases and J dropped 8 bases, with 21 bases sitting between them. The CDR3 region has the DNA TGTGCCAGTAAGATAGGTGCAGGGTTTGTGGATGAGCAGTTCTTC. Its translation: CASKIGAGFVDEQFF. Variable domain in full (rest from reference TRBV19 and TRBJ2-1): DGGITQSPKYLFRKEGQNVTLSCEQNLNHDAMYWYRQDPGQGLRLIYYSQIVNDFQKGDIAEGYSVSREKKESFPLTVTSAQKNPTAFYLCASKIGAGFVDEQFFGPGTRLTVL.

The V gene is TRBV7-9, the J gene TRBJ2-6; D possibly corresponds to TRBD2 (5 bases). This CDR3 comprises 16 residues. Trimming removed 7 bases at V and 0 bases at J, with 13 bases between. Germline V gives CDR1 SEHNR, CDR2 FQNEAQ (reference sequence). As DNA, the CDR3 is TGTGCCAGCACCCGAGGGAGTTACTCTGGGGCCAACGTCCTGACTTTC. As protein: CASTRGSYSGANVLTF.

This clone appeared once. V gene TRBV5-4 combines with J gene TRBJ1-2; D gene uncertain. The germline CDR1 and CDR2 sequences are SGHNT and YYREEE (reference sequence). This CDR3 spans 15 amino acids. The ends were cut back, 4 bases at V and 0 bases at J, with 13 bases in the middle. CDR3 amino acids: CASSRDGTSNYGYTF. The CDR3 bases are TGTGCCAGCAGCCGCGACGGCACTTCTAACTATGGCTACACCTTC.

The chain combines TRBV10-2 with TRBJ2-5, with a tentative D call TRBD1 (6 bases). V was cut by 6 bases and J by 4 bases, with 18 bases left in between. This CDR3 is built from 15 residues. Germline CDR1 is WSHSY and CDR2 is SAAADI. CDR3 in amino acids: CASSPLDRHRETQYF. The CDR3 nucleotides are TGCGCCAGCAGCCCACTCGACAGGCATCGAGAGACCCAGTACTTC.

The V gene is TRBV5-1, the J gene TRBJ1-4, with D tentatively TRBD1 (5 bases). Trimming cost V 0 bases and J 5 bases, with 14 bases left between them. CDR1 and CDR2 from the germline V gene are SGHRS and YFSETQ. The CDR3 has 16 residues. DNA for the CDR3: TGCGCCAGCAGCTTGGGCCAGGGACGCCCAAATGAAAAACTGTTTTTT. Its protein is CASSLGQGRPNEKLFF. Full variable domain (remainder filled in from reference TRBV5-1 and TRBJ1-4): KAGVTQTPRYLIKTRGQQVTLSCSPISGHRSVSWYQQTPGQGLQFLFEYFSETQRNKGNFPGRFSGRQFSNSRSEMNVSTLELGDSALYLCASSLGQGRPNEKLFFGSGTQLSVL.

The chain combines TRBV7-2 with TRBJ2-4; 10 bases map to TRBD2. Germline V gene lookup returns CDR1 SGHTA and CDR2 FQGNSA. CDR3 length: 16 amino acids. V gave up 0 bases and J gave up 6 bases; unmatched junction bases: 5. Here the CDR3 DNA reads TGTGCCAGCAGCTTAGCGCGGAGCGGGGGGGGAAACATTCAGTACTTC. Amino acid sequence: CASSLARSGGGNIQYF.